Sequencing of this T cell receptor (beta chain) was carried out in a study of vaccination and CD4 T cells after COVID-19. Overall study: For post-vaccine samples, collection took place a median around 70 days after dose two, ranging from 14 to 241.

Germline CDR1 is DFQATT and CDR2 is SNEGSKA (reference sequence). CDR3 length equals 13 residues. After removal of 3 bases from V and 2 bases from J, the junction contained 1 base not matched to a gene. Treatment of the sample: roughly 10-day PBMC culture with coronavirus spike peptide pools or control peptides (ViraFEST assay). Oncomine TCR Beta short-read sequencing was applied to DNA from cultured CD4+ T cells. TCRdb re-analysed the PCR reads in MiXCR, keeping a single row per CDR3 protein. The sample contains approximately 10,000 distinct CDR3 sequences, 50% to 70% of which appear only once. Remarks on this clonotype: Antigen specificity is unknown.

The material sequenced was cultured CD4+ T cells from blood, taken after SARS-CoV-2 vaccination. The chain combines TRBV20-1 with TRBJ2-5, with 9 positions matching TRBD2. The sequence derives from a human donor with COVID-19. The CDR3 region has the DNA TGCAGTGCTAGTCTAGCGGGGCAAGAGACCCAGTACTTC. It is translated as CSASLAGQETQYF.